This T cell receptor beta chain was profiled in a study of blood T cells in healthy people across ages (dated by TCRdb to between 2014 and 2016). General notes on the study: In model experiments, template switching captured about one uniquely barcoded TCR beta cDNA molecule for every two T cells. To track age-related changes in TCR beta repertoire diversity, the study relied on deep sequencing normalized with unique cDNA molecular identifiers. Four age groups were formed from the donors: young (average approximately 15 years), middle-aged (roughly 38), aged (62) and long-lived (less than 85). To avoid experimental bias, donors of different ages were distributed randomly across sequencing lanes. Using the same blood draw, the study looked at two additional independent replicas of 1 million unique cDNA reads for two donors, one aged 18 to 30 and the other aged 80 or older.

As to this clonotype: This clone's antigen is unknown. The record has no base qualities; no much larger clone is one base away.

Systemically healthy Caucasian individuals from Russia, some 36 in total and aged about 6 to 90 years, were included as donors. Each donor gave about 9.7 milliliters of peripheral blood, drawn into EDTA-treated Vacutainer tubes. Ficoll-Paque density-gradient centrifugation was used to isolate PBMCs, with at least 7 million per sample. Total RNA was extracted from PBMCs with Trizol reagent, with at least 5.5 micrograms obtained per sample. For every donor, an aliquot of PBMCs went through flow cytometry to measure the percentages of naive CD45RAhigh/CD27high T cells. The library was obtained by 5' RACE. A second about 6 to 11 cycle PCR used a sample-barcoded 5' primer and a J-beta primer mix. A template-switch 5' adaptor carrying 12 random nucleotides introduced a unique molecular identifier onto each TCR beta cDNA molecule. Each sample yielded at least 2.5 million CDR3-containing paired-end reads. First-strand cDNA was synthesized from all RNA with the Mint cDNA synthesis kit, primed by a TRBC-specific oligonucleotide. Following uracil-DNA glycosylase treatment, a first 18-cycle PCR with universal primers M1SS and BC2_uni_R was performed on all cDNA. For the original study's pipeline: For normalization, 1 million high-quality reads were randomly selected from each sample, with every read carrying a distinct molecular identifier. Instead of being binned into consensus sequences, reads with shared molecular identifiers were discarded. MiTCR, with a Q25 quality threshold and the strictest error-elimination algorithm, was used for CDR3 identification, clonotype clustering and error correction. Lower-bound total TCR beta diversity was estimated with a nonparametric unseen species model using Euler transformation. TCRdb reprocessing: public reads trimmed at Q25 with fastp, clones called with MiXCR, in-frame beta chains kept. Rows are unified per CDR3 protein, each entry keeping the most common DNA and genes. These V and J calls derive from TCRdb rather than the authors' analysis. The sample data list approximately 2,000,000 distinct CDR3 sequences, and about two fifths of these were observed just once. The biggest ten clones account for 20% to 25% of the sample.

What the research found in general, with its limitations: Because donor CMV infection status was unknown, age-related changes in expanded clonotypes were potentially confounded. Conclusive comparison of naive and antigen-experienced compartments was prevented by the profiling of bulk unsorted PBMCs. Compared with the aged group, the long-lived group had more naive CD4+ T cells, fewer expanded clones and increased TCR diversity, suggesting age selection. As age increased, observed TCR beta diversity per million T cells dropped in a roughly linear way, and a significant reduction was already evident by age 40. Estimates of total diversity from one million sequenced T cells were regarded as lower bounds and underestimates. There was a strong correlation between observed TCR beta diversity and the percentage of naive T cells measured by flow cytometry.

The germline V gene gives CDR1 as SGHRS and CDR2 as YFSETQ. V is reduced by 0 bases and J by 2 bases, leaving a spacing of 14 bases between them. There are 16 amino acids in the CDR3, from cysteine to phenylalanine inclusive. The only DNA kept is the CDR3, 48 bases in frame from the first base. The clonotype was recovered from a human donor in good health. The V gene is TRBV5-1 and the J gene is TRBJ1-1, with no confident D gene call. The material sequenced was blood. The CDR3 region: CASSLVPSSSNTEAFF. The nucleotide sequence is given as TGCGCCAGCAGCTTGGTTCCCAGCTCCAGTAACACTGAAGCTTTCTTT.